This T cell receptor (beta chain) originates from a study of shared clonotypes between healthy human individuals. In germline, CDR1 is SNHLY, CDR2 FYNNEI. Trimming removed 9 bases from V and 1 base from J; junction bases left unmatched: 4. This CDR3 is 14 amino acids long. CD45RO negativity and positive selection for CCR7 defined naive CD8 cells, a population that excluded terminally differentiated effector memory CD45RA+ cells. Sequencing used immunoSEQ multiplex PCR; TCRdb keeps in-frame clones, though not all of them. The table records roughly 2,000,000 clones, roughly 94% of them present only once.

This TCR was sampled from a man younger than 35 in good health. This chain joins TRBV2 and TRBJ2-7; 12 nucleotides agree with TRBD2. Sequenced input: naive CD8+ T cells sorted from blood. The CDR3 DNA reads TGTGCCAGAGGGCTAGCGGGAGGGTCCTACGAGCAGTACTTC. The encoded protein is CARGLAGGSYEQYF.